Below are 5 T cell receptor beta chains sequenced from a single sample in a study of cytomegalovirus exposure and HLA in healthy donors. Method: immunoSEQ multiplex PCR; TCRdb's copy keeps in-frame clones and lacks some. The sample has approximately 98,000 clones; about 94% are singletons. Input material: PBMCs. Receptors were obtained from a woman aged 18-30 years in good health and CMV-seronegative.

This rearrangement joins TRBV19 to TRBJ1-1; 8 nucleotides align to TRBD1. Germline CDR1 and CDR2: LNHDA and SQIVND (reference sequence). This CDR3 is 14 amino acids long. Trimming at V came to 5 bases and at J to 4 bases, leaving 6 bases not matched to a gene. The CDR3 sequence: CASSDAGGRTEAFF. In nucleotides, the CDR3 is TGTGCCAGTAGTGATGCAGGGGGCCGCACTGAAGCTTTCTTT. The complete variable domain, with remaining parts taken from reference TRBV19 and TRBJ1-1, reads DGGITQSPKYLFRKEGQNVTLSCEQNLNHDAMYWYRQDPGQGLRLIYYSQIVNDFQKGDIAEGYSVSREKKESFPLTVTSAQKNPTAFYLCASSDAGGRTEAFFGQGTRLTVV.

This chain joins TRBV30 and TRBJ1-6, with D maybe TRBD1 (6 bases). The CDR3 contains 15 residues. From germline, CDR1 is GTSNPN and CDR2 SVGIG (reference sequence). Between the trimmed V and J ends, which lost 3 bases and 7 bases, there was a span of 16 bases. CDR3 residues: CAWRAGVITNSPLHF. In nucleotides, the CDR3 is TGTGCCTGGAGGGCAGGGGTTATCACCAATTCACCCCTCCACTTT.

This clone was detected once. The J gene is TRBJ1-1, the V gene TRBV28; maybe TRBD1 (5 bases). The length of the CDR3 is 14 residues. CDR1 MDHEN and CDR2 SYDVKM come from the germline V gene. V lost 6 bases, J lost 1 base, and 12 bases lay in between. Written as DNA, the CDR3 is TGTGCCAGCAGGGGGGAGGTGTCGAACACTGAAGCTTTCTTT. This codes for CASRGEVSNTEAFF.

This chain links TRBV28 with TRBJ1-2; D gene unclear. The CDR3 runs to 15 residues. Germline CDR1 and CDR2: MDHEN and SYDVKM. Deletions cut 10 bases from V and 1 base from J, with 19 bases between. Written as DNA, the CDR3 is TGTGCCACCTCCTCGGGAGGGTTTGATAACTATGGCTACACCTTC. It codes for CATSSGGFDNYGYTF.

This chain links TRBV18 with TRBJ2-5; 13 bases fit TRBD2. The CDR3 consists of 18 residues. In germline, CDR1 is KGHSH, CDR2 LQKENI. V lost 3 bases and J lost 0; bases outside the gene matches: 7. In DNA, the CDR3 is TGTGCCAGCTCACCCGGACTAGCGGGGGCAACGTACCAAGAGACCCAGTACTTC. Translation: CASSPGLAGATYQETQYF.